This T cell receptor beta chain derives from a study of T cells after yellow fever vaccination. TCRdb re-called the 5' RACE reads through MiXCR, storing one row per CDR3 protein. The sample holds about 260,000 distinct CDR3 sequences, roughly 13% seen once. V lost 2 bases and J 5 bases, leaving 13 bases between the germline ends. This CDR3 spans 14 amino acids. Per the germline V gene, CDR1 is SGHRS and CDR2 is YFSETQ. To note about this clonotype: Its specificity is not known.

General study results and limits: Clonotypes appearing in both CD4 and CD8 compartments existed, and their share was small.

The material sequenced was CD4+ T cells sorted from PBMCs, taken 45 days after the yellow fever booster vaccination. This chain connects TRBV5-1 to TRBJ2-5; a possible D gene is TRBD1 (6 bases). This TCR derives from a man aged 25-45 years who received the YFV17D yellow fever vaccine. This CDR3 reads CASSFDRSGETQYF. CDR3 bases: TGCGCCAGCAGCTTCGACAGGAGTGGGGAGACCCAGTACTTC.